Reported below is one TCR beta chain. Germline loops: CDR1 SGDLS, CDR2 YYNGEE. The ends were cut back, 4 bases at V and 6 bases at J, with 22 bases in the middle. CDR3 length: 16 amino acids. The sample comes from a study of OX40 agonist ivuxolimab in advanced cancers. Here immunoSEQ multiplex PCR was the method, and the copy in TCRdb shows in-frame clones only, minus some. The table lists about 27,000 clones, over 75% of them singletons, with approximately 30% in the top ten. The sequence was obtained from an adult with an advanced solid tumor such as melanoma, head and neck, liver or kidney cancer. The material sequenced was CD4+ or CD8+ T cells sorted from blood, taken in a trial of the OX40 agonist ivuxolimab. The V and J genes are TRBV9 and TRBJ1-1, with D perhaps matching TRBD1 (6 bases). The CDR3 DNA follows: TGTGCCAGCAGCCCCTACAGGACAGTATTCTCTTCTGAAGCTTTCTTT. Amino acid sequence: CASSPYRTVFSSEAFF.